This TCR beta chain was identified in a study of cytomegalovirus exposure and HLA in healthy donors. PCR used 60 Vbeta primers and 13 Jbeta primers. Measured with immunoSEQ multiplex PCR; TCRdb has only the in-frame clones, and not every one. The table lists roughly 130,000 clones, around 66% of them singletons. Whole-study findings and limits: Productive status was seen about 90% or about 30% of the time for most TCR beta V segments in an earlier analysis. Donor immune exposure was known only as CMV serostatus. The majority of CMV-associated TCR beta chains were reported as apparently HLA-restricted in a later analysis.

The sample holds a few counts of this clone. Its antigen is still unknown. The junction had 10 bases not matched to a gene; V was cut back by 5 bases and J by 4 bases. Germline-derived CDR1 and CDR2 are SGHAT and FQNNGV. The CDR3 consists of 15 residues. The sample consisted of PBMCs. V gene TRBV11-2 combines with J gene TRBJ1-2; 7 nucleotides line up with TRBD1. This receptor was taken from a woman in her fifties or sixties in good health and CMV-seronegative. CDR3 DNA sequence: TGTGCCAGCAGCCCCGCCTGGGCAGGGGGCTATGGCTACACCTTC. Its translation: CASSPAWAGGYGYTF.